This TCR beta chain was identified during a study of blood T cell repertoires in COVID-19. About the research overall: PBMCs, B-cell-depleted T cells, or T cells provided the cDNA or gDNA that made up the material.

Germline assignment: CDR1 LNHDA and CDR2 SQIVND (reference sequence). The CDR3 sequence is 16 residues long. Losses at the gene ends were 3 bases for V and 7 bases for J; bases not matched to a gene: 11. This table comes from immunoSEQ multiplex PCR, and its TCRdb copy is limited to in-frame clones, with some not included. The profile covers under 300,000 clones, with around 83% appearing a single time and around 6% taken by the ten largest. This clone appeared once. The sequenced sample was peripheral blood. The chain joins TRBV19 to TRBJ2-1, with 8 bases fitting TRBD2. This receptor was identified in an elderly man with acute or convalescent COVID-19. CDR3 amino acids: CASSIGLAAVRNEQFF. CDR3 DNA sequence: TGTGCCAGTAGTATTGGACTAGCCGCCGTTCGGAATGAGCAGTTCTTC. The variable domain in full, completed from reference TRBV19 and TRBJ2-1, reads DGGITQSPKYLFRKEGQNVTLSCEQNLNHDAMYWYRQDPGQGLRLIYYSQIVNDFQKGDIAEGYSVSREKKESFPLTVTSAQKNPTAFYLCASSIGLAAVRNEQFFGPGTRLTVL.